The 23 T cell receptor beta chains listed next were all sequenced from one sample in a study of T cells in Graves' hyperthyroidism and ophthalmopathy. RNA transcripts were the template for amplifying TCR beta CDR3 regions. In the first-round RT-PCR of the TCR CDR3, the HTBI primer set was used. Via MiXCR, TCRdb re-called the multiplex PCR reads, giving one row per CDR3 protein. The sample lists about 560,000 distinct CDR3 sequences; over 15% were seen once. Sequencing was performed on blood. The source is a woman under 30 with Graves' hyperthyroidism.

The chain combines TRBV15 with TRBJ2-2; no definite D call. V lost 1 base and J 4 bases, leaving 16 bases between the germline ends. Germline V gene sequence: CDR1 LNHNV, CDR2 YYDKDF (reference sequence). The CDR3 sequence is 17 residues long. The DNA of the CDR3 is TGTGCCACCAGCAGAGGAGTTGGCAGTCCCCTCACCGGGGAGCTGTTTTTT. It encodes CATSRGVGSPLTGELFF.

Of note for this clonotype: A read error may be the cause here, since a much bigger clone is one base away. The CDR3 sequence is CASGYSFRSYEQYF. CDR3 nucleotides: TGTGCCAGCGGTTACTCCTTCCGGTCCTACGAGCAGTACTTC. This chain links TRBV6-2 or TRBV6-3 with TRBJ2-7; D not resolved. This CDR3 comprises 14 residues. Per germline, CDR1 MNHEY and CDR2 SVGEGT.

This chain connects TRBV5-1 to TRBJ2-2; D might be TRBD2 (6 bases). Trimming stripped 0 bases from V and 4 bases from J, with 10 bases between. CDR1 and CDR2 from the germline V gene are SGHRS and YFSETQ. The CDR3 is 15 amino acids. CDR3 coding DNA: TGCGCCAGCAGCTTGGCGGACGGGGGCACCGGGGAGCTGTTTTTT. Translated, it gives CASSLADGGTGELFF.

The chain joins TRBV28 to TRBJ1-2, with TRBD1 matching over 8 bases. Germline loops: CDR1 MDHEN, CDR2 SYDVKM. The CDR3 has 15 residues. V shed 6 bases and J 1 base; nucleotides not matched to a gene: 7. CDR3 DNA: TGTGCCAGCAGGATTCAGGGGGCATTTAACTATGGCTACACCTTC. This translates into CASRIQGAFNYGYTF.

This clonotype was seen at least ten times. The J gene is TRBJ2-5, the V gene TRBV20-1; 8 bases are shared with TRBD2. CDR3 length equals 15 residues. V lost 1 base to trimming and J lost 4 bases; unmatched junction nucleotides: 8. The germline gives CDR1 DFQATT, CDR2 SNEGSKA (reference sequence). The CDR3 region is CSARGQRERRETQYF. In DNA form, the CDR3 reads TGCAGTGCTAGAGGGCAGCGGGAGAGGAGAGAGACCCAGTACTTC.

This clonotype came up many times. The CDR3 sequence is CASSLGLGLAGGTEQYF. DNA for the CDR3: TGTGCCAGCAGCTTAGGTCTGGGACTAGCGGGAGGTACCGAGCAGTACTTC. This chain uses TRBV7-2 with TRBJ2-7; the match to TRBD2 covers 15 bases. Trimming took 1 base from V and 6 from J; bases not matched to a gene: 7. CDR3 size: 17 residues. Germline lookup yields CDR1 SGHTA and CDR2 FQGNSA.

The rearrangement uses TRBV6-2 or TRBV6-3 and TRBJ1-1; D is unresolved. CDR3 length: 13 residues. Looked up from germline, CDR1 is MNHEY and CDR2 is SVGEGT. Trimming left V 9 bases short and J 1 base short, with 12 bases between. CDR3 sequence reads: CASELARNTEAFF. As DNA, the CDR3 is TGTGCCAGTGAACTAGCCCGGAACACTGAAGCTTTCTTT.

Ten or more counts support this clonotype. The DNA for the CDR3 is TGCAGTGCTAGATCGCCGGGGACCCCTTTCTACGAGCAGTACTTC. Protein product: CSARSPGTPFYEQYF. The gene calls are TRBV20-1 and TRBJ2-7; either TRBD1 or TRBD2 may supply D (5 bases each). The CDR3 has 15 residues. Germline CDR1 and CDR2: DFQATT and SNEGSKA (reference sequence). The V end lost 2 bases, the J end lost 3 bases, and 17 bases lay between the germline ends.

Only a few counts were recorded for this clonotype. The chain is built from TRBV3-1 and TRBJ2-5, with D tentatively TRBD1 (5 bases). Germline CDR1 and CDR2: LGHDT and YNNKEL (reference sequence). V lost 1 base to trimming and J lost 5 bases, with 14 bases between them. The CDR3 extends over 15 amino acids. For the CDR3, the DNA is TGTGCCAGCAGCCAAGTCGGCCAGGGTGGGGAGACCCAGTACTTC. Amino acid sequence: CASSQVGQGGETQYF.

J is TRBJ2-7 and V is TRBV20-1; 8 bases map to TRBD1. CDR1 is DFQATT and CDR2 is SNEGSKA in the germline V gene (reference sequence). After removal of 1 base from V and 3 bases from J, the junction contained 5 bases not matched to a gene. This CDR3 is 14 amino acids long. As DNA, the CDR3 is TGCAGTGCTAGAGCGGACAGGGTCGTCTACGAGCAGTACTTC. Its translation is CSARADRVVYEQYF.

The chain employs TRBV6-5 and TRBJ1-1, with 7 bases identical to TRBD1. The CDR3 has 15 amino acids. Germline loops: CDR1 MNHEY, CDR2 SVGAGI. The ends lost 6 bases at V and 8 bases at J; junction bases unmatched: 15. CDR3 in DNA: TGTGCCAGCAGCTTACAGGCGACAGGGTCCCCCGAAGCTTTCTTT. Residues: CASSLQATGSPEAFF.

This clonotype was seen ten or more times. The J gene is TRBJ2-1, the V gene TRBV2; 12 bases fit TRBD1. Per the germline V gene, CDR1 is SNHLY and CDR2 is FYNNEI. The trim removed 3 bases at V and 7 bases at J, leaving 4 bases unmatched. This CDR3 has 15 residues. CDR3 in DNA: TGTGCCAGCAGTGAGGGGACAGGGGGCTATAATGAGCAGTTCTTC. Amino acids: CASSEGTGGYNEQFF. Supplemented by reference TRBV2 and TRBJ2-1, the full variable domain reads EPEVTQTPSHQVTQMGQEVILRCVPISNHLYFYWYRQILGQKVEFLVSFYNNEISEKSEIFDDQFSVERPDGSNFTLKIRSTKLEDSAMYFCASSEGTGGYNEQFFGPGTRLTVL.

In its sample, this clonotype was seen a few times. The chain carries TRBV3-1 and TRBJ1-2; D unresolved. With 3 bases removed from V and 6 bases from J, the gap between germline ends came to 11 bases. The germline gives CDR1 LGHDT, CDR2 YNNKEL (reference sequence). This CDR3 has 13 residues. The CDR3 bases are TGTGCCAGCAGCCAGACCGTTGGCCATGGCTACACCTTC. Its protein product is CASSQTVGHGYTF.

The sample holds many counts of this clonotype. The chain is built from TRBV24-1 and TRBJ2-3; no definite D call. The CDR3 length is 13 residues. The germline gives CDR1 KGHDR, CDR2 SFDVKD. The V gene lost 5 bases and the J gene lost 2 bases, with 7 bases spanning the gap. The CDR3 region has the DNA TGTGCCACCAGTGTCGGCATCACAGATACGCAGTATTTT. It specifies CATSVGITDTQYF.

V is TRBV6-5 and J is TRBJ1-4; D not certain. Germline CDR1 MNHEY, CDR2 SVGAGI. V was pared by 4 bases and J by 8 bases, with 14 bases between. This CDR3 comprises 14 residues. The CDR3: CASSSTGVREKLFF. CDR3 bases: TGTGCCAGCAGTTCGACGGGAGTTCGGGAAAAACTGTTTTTT.

This clonotype was seen repeatedly, ten times or more. The chain couples TRBV11-2 to TRBJ2-1, with D tentatively TRBD1 (6 bases). In germline, CDR1 is SGHAT, CDR2 FQNNGV. Trimming took off 1 base at V and 6 bases at J, with 13 bases between the two ends. The CDR3 runs to 15 residues. CDR3 DNA sequence: TGTGCCAGCAGCTTAGCCGGACAGTCTGGCAATGAGCAGTTCTTC. It is translated as CASSLAGQSGNEQFF.

This clonotype showed up just once. V gene TRBV25-1 combines with J gene TRBJ1-1; 12 positions agree with TRBD1. The germline V gene has CDR1 MGHDK and CDR2 SYGVNS. V was clipped by 0 bases and J by 1 base; unmatched bases: 6. The CDR3 loop spans 18 amino acids. CDR3 DNA: TGTGCCAGCAGTGAATATATGGGACAGGGGGCCAGGAACACTGAAGCTTTCTTT. Translated: CASSEYMGQGARNTEAFF.

This clonotype was counted a few times. The rearrangement uses TRBV6-6 and TRBJ2-1; no reliable D call. V was shortened by 2 bases and J by 0 bases, with 8 bases between the two germline ends. CDR3 length: 15 amino acids. CDR1 and CDR2 from the germline V gene are MNHNY and SVGAGI (reference sequence). DNA for the CDR3: TGTGCCAGCAGTTACGGGCAGAGCTCCTACAATGAGCAGTTCTTC. This translates into CASSYGQSSYNEQFF.

The chain is built from TRBV4-1 and TRBJ2-3; 9 nucleotides agree with TRBD1. Germline CDR1 is MGHRA and CDR2 is YSYEKL. There are 19 residues in the CDR3. J lost 3 bases, V lost 2 bases, and 15 bases had no gene match. Here the CDR3 DNA reads TGCGCCAGCAGCCAACGACAGGGGGGGTCCTCAAGTAGAACAGATACGCAGTATTTT. Translated, it gives CASSQRQGGSSSRTDTQYF.

This clonotype has ten or more counts. The rearrangement links TRBV6-1 to TRBJ1-4; no clear D. Trimming left V 2 bases short and J 7 bases short, with 8 bases between. This CDR3 spans 13 amino acids. In germline, CDR1 is MNHNS, CDR2 SASEGT. CDR3 residues: CASSEIEGEKLFF. As DNA, the CDR3 is TGTGCCAGCAGTGAAATTGAAGGTGAAAAACTGTTTTTT.

The chain couples TRBV6-4 to TRBJ2-7; TRBD2 matches at 15 bases. The V segment lost 5 bases and the J segment 2 bases; nucleotides outside the gene matches: 22. CDR1 is MRHNA, CDR2 SNTAGT, per germline. The CDR3 extends over 22 amino acids. CDR3 sequence: CASSYPLPPAGLAGGLTYEQYF. The CDR3 DNA is TGTGCCAGCAGTTACCCTCTCCCTCCTGCGGGACTAGCGGGGGGACTTACCTACGAGCAGTACTTC.

The chain joins TRBV20-1 to TRBJ1-2; unclear D gene. Trimming took off 3 bases at V and 6 bases at J, with 11 bases between the two ends. The germline gives CDR1 DFQATT, CDR2 SNEGSKA (reference sequence). The CDR3 totals 12 residues. DNA for the CDR3: TGCAGTGCTAGTCCGTTCGGGGATGGCTACACCTTC. Encoded protein: CSASPFGDGYTF.

This chain links TRBV27 with TRBJ1-1, with D uncertain. Looked up from germline, CDR1 is MNHEY and CDR2 is SMNVEV (reference sequence). The CDR3 runs 16 residues. V lost 5 bases, J lost 3 bases, and 19 bases lay in between. The CDR3 DNA sequence: TGTGCCAGCAGTCCCAGATCCCACAGCGGGTACACTGAAGCTTTCTTT. Residues: CASSPRSHSGYTEAFF.